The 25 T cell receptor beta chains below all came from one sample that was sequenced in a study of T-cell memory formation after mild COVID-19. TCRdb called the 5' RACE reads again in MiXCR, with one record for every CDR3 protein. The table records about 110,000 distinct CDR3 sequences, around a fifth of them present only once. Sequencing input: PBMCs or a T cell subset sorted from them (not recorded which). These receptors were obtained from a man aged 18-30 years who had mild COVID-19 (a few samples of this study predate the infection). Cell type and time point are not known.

The CDR3 DNA is TGCAGTGCTAGAGAGGGCAGGGGTTGGGGCGAGCAGTACTTC. Translated: CSAREGRGWGEQYF. This chain links TRBV20-1 with TRBJ2-7; perhaps TRBD1 as D (6 bases). The CDR3 length is 14 residues. CDR1 and CDR2 (germline): DFQATT, SNEGSKA (reference sequence). V lost 0 bases and J lost 6, with 15 bases in between.

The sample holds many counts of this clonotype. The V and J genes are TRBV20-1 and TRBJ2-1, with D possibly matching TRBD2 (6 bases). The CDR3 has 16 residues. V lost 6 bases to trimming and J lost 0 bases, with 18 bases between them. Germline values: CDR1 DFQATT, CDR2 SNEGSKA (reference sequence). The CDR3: CSANHPYGGSYNEQFF. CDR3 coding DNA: TGCAGTGCGAACCACCCCTACGGGGGCTCCTACAATGAGCAGTTCTTC.

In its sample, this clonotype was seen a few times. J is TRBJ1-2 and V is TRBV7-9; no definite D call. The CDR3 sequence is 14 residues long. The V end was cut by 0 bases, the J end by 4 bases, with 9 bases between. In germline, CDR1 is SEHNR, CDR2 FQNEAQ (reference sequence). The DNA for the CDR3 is TGTGCCAGCAGCTTAGCGTACGGTATCTATGGCTACACCTTC. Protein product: CASSLAYGIYGYTF.

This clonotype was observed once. DNA for the CDR3: TGTGCCAGCAGCTTAGCGGGGACCGCCGGGGAGACCCAGTACTTC. It encodes CASSLAGTAGETQYF. V gene TRBV7-2 combines with J gene TRBJ2-5; the D call may be TRBD1 or TRBD2 (5 bases each). The CDR3 runs to 15 residues. Trimming removed 0 bases from V and 5 bases from J, with 13 bases in between. CDR1 is SGHTA, CDR2 FQGNSA, per germline.

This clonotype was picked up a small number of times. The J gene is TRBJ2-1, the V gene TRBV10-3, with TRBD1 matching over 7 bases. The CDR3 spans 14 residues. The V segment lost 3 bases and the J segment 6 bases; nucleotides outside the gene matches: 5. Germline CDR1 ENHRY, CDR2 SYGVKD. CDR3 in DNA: TGTGCCATCAGTGATGGGGACAGACCCAATGAGCAGTTCTTC. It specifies CAISDGDRPNEQFF.

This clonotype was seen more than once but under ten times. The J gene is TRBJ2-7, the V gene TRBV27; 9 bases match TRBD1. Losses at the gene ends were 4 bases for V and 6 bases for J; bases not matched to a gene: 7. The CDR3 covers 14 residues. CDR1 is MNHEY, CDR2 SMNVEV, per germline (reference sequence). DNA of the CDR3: TGTGCCAGCAGTTCAGGGACAGGGTGGGGCGAGCAGTACTTC. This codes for CASSSGTGWGEQYF.

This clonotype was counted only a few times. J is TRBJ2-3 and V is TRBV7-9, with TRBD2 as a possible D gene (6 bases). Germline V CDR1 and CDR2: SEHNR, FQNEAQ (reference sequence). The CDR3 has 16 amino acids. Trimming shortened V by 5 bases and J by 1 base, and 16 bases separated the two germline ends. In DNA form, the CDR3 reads TGTGCCAGCAGCCTCAGACAGACGGGGGGCACAGATACGCAGTATTTT. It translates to CASSLRQTGGTDTQYF.

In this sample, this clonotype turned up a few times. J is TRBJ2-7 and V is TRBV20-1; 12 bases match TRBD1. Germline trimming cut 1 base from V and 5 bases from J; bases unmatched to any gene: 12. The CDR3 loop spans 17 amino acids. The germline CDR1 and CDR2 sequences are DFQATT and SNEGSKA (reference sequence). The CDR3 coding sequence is TGCAGTGCTAGAGCCAAAGGGGGACAGGGGGCTTTCGACGAGCAGTACTTC. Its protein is CSARAKGGQGAFDEQYF.

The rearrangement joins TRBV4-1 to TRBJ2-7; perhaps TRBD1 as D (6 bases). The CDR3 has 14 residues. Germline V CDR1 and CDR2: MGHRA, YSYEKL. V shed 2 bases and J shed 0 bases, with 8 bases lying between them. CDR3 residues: CASSQTGPSYEQYF. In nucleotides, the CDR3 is TGCGCCAGCAGCCAAACAGGGCCCTCCTACGAGCAGTACTTC.

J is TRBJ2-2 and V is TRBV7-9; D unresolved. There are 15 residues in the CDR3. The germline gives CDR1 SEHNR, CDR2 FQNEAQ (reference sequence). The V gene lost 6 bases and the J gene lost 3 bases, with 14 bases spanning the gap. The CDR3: CASSLHRIYTGELFF. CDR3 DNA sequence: TGTGCCAGCAGTTTACACCGAATCTACACCGGGGAGCTGTTTTTT.

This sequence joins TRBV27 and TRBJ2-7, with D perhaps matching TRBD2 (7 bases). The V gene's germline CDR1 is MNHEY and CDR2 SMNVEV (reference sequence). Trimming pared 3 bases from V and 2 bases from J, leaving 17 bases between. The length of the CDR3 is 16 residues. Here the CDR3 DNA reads TGTGCCAGCAGTTTGCGAAAAGGGGGGGAGACCTACGAGCAGTACTTC. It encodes CASSLRKGGETYEQYF.

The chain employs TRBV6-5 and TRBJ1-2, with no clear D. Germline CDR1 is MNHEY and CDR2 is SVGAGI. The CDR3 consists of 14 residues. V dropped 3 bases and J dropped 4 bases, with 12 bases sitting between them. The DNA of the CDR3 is TGTGCCAGCAGTTATGTGGCCGAGAGCTATGGCTACACCTTC. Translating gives CASSYVAESYGYTF.

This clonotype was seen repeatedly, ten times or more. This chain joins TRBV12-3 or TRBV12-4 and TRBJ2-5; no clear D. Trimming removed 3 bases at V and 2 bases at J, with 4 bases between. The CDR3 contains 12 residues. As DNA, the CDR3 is TGTGCCAGCAGTTTTGGGCAAGAGACCCAGTACTTC. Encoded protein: CASSFGQETQYF.

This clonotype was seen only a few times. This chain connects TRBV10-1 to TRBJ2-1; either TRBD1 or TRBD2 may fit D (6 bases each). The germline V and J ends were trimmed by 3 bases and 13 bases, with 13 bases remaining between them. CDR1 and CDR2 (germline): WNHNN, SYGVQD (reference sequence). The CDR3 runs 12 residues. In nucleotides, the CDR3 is TGCGCCAGCAGTGACCAGGGGCGGGGTCAGTTCTTC. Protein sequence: CASSDQGRGQFF.

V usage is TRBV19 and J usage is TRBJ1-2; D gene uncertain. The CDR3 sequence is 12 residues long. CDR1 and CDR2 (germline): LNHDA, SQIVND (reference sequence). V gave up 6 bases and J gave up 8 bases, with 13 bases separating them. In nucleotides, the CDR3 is TGTGCCAGTAGGTACGGTGGTCACGGCTACACCTTC. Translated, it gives CASRYGGHGYTF.

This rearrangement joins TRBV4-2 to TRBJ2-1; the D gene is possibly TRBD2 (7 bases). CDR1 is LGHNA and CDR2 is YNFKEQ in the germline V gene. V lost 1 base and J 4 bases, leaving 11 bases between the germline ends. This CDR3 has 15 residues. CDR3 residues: CASSQGGGPYNEQFF. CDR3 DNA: TGTGCCAGCAGCCAAGGGGGGGGGCCGTACAATGAGCAGTTCTTC.

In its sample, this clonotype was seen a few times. Here the CDR3 reads CASSATGTEAFF. The CDR3 nucleotides read TGTGCCAGCAGCGCCACAGGGACAGAAGCTTTCTTT. The J gene is TRBJ1-1, the V gene TRBV7-6; the D gene is possibly TRBD1 (6 bases). CDR3 size: 12 residues. V was shortened by 5 bases and J by 8 bases, with 12 bases between the two germline ends. Germline CDR1 is SGHVS and CDR2 is FNYEAQ.

This chain's CDR3 is CSVVGGGVPEAFF. In DNA form, the CDR3 reads TGCAGCGTTGTCGGGGGTGGAGTTCCTGAAGCTTTCTTT. This chain joins TRBV29-1 and TRBJ1-1, with D tentatively TRBD1 (5 bases). The CDR3 loop spans 13 amino acids. The germline V and J ends were trimmed by 4 bases and 6 bases, with 15 bases remaining between them. CDR1 is SQVTM, CDR2 ANQGSEA, per germline.

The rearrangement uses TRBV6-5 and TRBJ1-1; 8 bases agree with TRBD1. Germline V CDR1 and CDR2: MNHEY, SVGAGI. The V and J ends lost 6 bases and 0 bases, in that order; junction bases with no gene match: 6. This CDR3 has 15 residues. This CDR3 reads CASSLRQGLNTEAFF. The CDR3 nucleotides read TGTGCCAGCAGCCTCCGACAGGGGCTGAACACTGAAGCTTTCTTT.

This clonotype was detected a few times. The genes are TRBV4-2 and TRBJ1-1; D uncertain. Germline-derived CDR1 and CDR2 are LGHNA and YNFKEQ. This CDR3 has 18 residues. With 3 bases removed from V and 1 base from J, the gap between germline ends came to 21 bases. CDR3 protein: CASSHSRLGTLKNTEAFF. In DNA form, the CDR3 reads TGTGCCAGCAGCCATTCCCGCCTCGGAACCTTAAAGAACACTGAAGCTTTCTTT.

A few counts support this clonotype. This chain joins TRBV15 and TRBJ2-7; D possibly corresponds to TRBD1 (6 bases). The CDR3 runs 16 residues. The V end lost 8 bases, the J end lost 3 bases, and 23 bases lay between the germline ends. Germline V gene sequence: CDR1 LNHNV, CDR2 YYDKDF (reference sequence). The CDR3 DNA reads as TGTGCCACCTCACAGAGGTTCAGGGGAAGGGACTACGAGCAGTACGTC. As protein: CATSQRFRGRDYEQYV.

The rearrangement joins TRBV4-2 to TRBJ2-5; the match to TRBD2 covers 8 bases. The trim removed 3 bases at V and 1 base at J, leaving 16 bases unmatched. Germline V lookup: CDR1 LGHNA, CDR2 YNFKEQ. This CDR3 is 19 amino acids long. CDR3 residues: CASSQRLRGGGRAQETQYF. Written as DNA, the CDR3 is TGTGCCAGCAGCCAGAGGCTCCGGGGGGGTGGCAGGGCCCAAGAGACCCAGTACTTC.

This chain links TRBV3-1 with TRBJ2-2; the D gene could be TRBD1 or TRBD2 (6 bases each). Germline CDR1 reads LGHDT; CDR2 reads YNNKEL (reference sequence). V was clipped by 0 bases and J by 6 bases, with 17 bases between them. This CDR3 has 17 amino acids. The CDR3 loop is CASSQERHPRGPGELFF. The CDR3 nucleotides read TGTGCCAGCAGCCAAGAGCGGCACCCTCGGGGGCCCGGGGAGCTGTTTTTT.

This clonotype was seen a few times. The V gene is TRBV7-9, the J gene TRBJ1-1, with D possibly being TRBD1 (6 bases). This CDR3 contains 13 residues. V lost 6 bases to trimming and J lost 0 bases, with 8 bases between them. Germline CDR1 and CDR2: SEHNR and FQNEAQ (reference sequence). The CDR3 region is CASSWTVNTEAFF. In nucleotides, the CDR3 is TGTGCCAGCAGTTGGACAGTGAACACTGAAGCTTTCTTT.

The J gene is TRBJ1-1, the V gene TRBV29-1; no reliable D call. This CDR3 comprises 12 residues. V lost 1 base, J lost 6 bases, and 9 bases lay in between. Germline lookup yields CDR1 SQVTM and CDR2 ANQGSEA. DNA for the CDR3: TGCAGCGTTGAAGCCCAACAGCCTGAAGCTTTCTTT. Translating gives CSVEAQQPEAFF.